This TCR beta chain was found in a study of shared T cell receptors in the human thymus. Germline CDR1 reads SGHTA; CDR2 reads FQGNSA. The CDR3 spans 17 residues. V was clipped by 0 bases and J by 2 bases; unmatched bases: 6. Method: immunoSEQ multiplex PCR; TCRdb's copy keeps in-frame clones and lacks some. The table lists about 610,000 clones, 85% to 90% of them singletons. This sample also appeared in a second study, on human thymus T cells. That study adds: Donors were healthy Finnish infants having corrective surgery for congenital heart defects. Corrective cardiac surgery supplied the resected thymus tissue. Apparent bias marked the V and J gene usage of thymic and blood repertoires. Highly overlapping thymic repertoires among unrelated individuals were reported in related research.

V is TRBV7-2 and J is TRBJ2-7, with TRBD1 identical over 11 bases. Sequences were obtained from thymocytes. The sequence was collected from a boy in the first two years of life with a congenital heart defect. DNA for the CDR3: TGTGCCAGCAGCTTAGCGGGGGGACAGGGGGGGACCTACGAGCAGTACTTC. Translating it yields CASSLAGGQGGTYEQYF.